These T cell receptor beta chains were read from a single sample in a study of identical twins. One entry per CDR3 protein, called by TCRdb with MiXCR from the 5' RACE reads. The sample records 250,000 to 350,000 distinct CDR3 sequences, roughly 8.6% being singletons. A further study also used this sample, focusing on yellow fever vaccine responses in identical twins.

Sequenced sample: memory (CD45RO+) T cells sorted from blood. These receptors were obtained from a woman aged 18-30 years in good health. Both conserved end residues are part of each CDR3. Each record gives: clone size, D gene, V gene, J gene, CDR3 DNA, CDR3 protein. A D gene is named only where the DNA matches it firmly. Size is omitted from some rows. Given values are once, few, many or a class for expanded clones.

-	TRBD2	TRBV15	TRBJ2-7	TGTGCCACCAGCAGAGGGACTAGCGGACCGCGAATCTCCTACGAGCAGTACTTC	CATSRGTSGPRISYEQYF
-	TRBD1	TRBV12-3/TRBV12-4	TRBJ2-7	TGTGCCAGCACCCGGACAGGGGGACCTTACGAGCAGTACTTC	CASTRTGGPYEQYF
few	TRBD1	TRBV9	TRBJ2-3	TGTGCCAGCAGCGTAGGCGGTATAACAGGGGGCAGAGGTACGCAGTATTTT	CASSVGGITGGRGTQYF
many	-	TRBV5-8	TRBJ2-3	TGTGCCAGCGATAGGTTCACAGATACGCAGTATTTT	CASDRFTDTQYF
-	-	TRBV7-3	TRBJ2-2	TGTGCCAGCAGCCCTAGGGGAGGTGGTACCGGGGAGCTGTTTTTT	CASSPRGGGTGELFF
few	TRBD2	TRBV13	TRBJ2-1	TGTGCCAGCAGCGCAACGGGAGGGCCATGGAATGAGCAGTTCTTC	CASSATGGPWNEQFF
few	-	TRBV7-8	TRBJ2-1	TGTGCCAGCAGCTTAGGGGCATCAACCCCCTACAATGAGCAGTTCTTC	CASSLGASTPYNEQFF
-	TRBD1	TRBV10-2	TRBJ2-3	TGCGCCAGCAGTGAGCAGGGGACAGCCGGGGATACGCAGTATTTT	CASSEQGTAGDTQYF
few	-	TRBV28	TRBJ1-5	TGTGCCAGCAGCCCCCTCCAGGGGAATCAGCCCCAGCATTTT	CASSPLQGNQPQHF
-	-	TRBV2	TRBJ1-2	TGTGCCAGCAGTACAGGTACCCTGGACGGCTACACCTTC	CASSTGTLDGYTF
few	-	TRBV3-1	TRBJ2-1	TGTGCCAGCAGCCAATTATACGGTAGCGATGAGCAGTTCTTC	CASSQLYGSDEQFF
many	TRBD2	TRBV15	TRBJ2-3	TGTGCCACCAGCAGGGTACTAGCGGGGGGGTGGACAGATACGCAGTATTTT	CATSRVLAGGWTDTQYF
-	TRBD2	TRBV14	TRBJ2-7	TGTGCCAGCAGCCTTATAGCGGGAGGGTCCTACGAGCAGTACTTC	CASSLIAGGSYEQYF
-	-	TRBV12-5	TRBJ2-2	TGTGCTAGTGGTTCCTCTACCGGGGAGCTGTTTTTT	CASGSSTGELFF
-	TRBD2	TRBV20-1	TRBJ2-5	TGCAGTGCCTATGGGGGTAAAGCGGGGGGGGAGACCCAGTACTTC	CSAYGGKAGGETQYF
few	-	TRBV28	TRBJ1-1	TGTGCCAGCAGTGAGAATGAAGCTTTCTTT	CASSENEAFF
few	TRBD2	TRBV11-2	TRBJ2-2	TGTGCCAGCTGTGGACTAGCCCGAACCGGGGAGCTGTTTTTT	CASCGLARTGELFF
-	-	TRBV9	TRBJ2-2	TGTGCCAGCAGCGTAGGCAGGGCCGATGTCGGGGAGCTGTTTTTT	CASSVGRADVGELFF
-	TRBD2	TRBV6-6	TRBJ2-7	TGTACCACTAAGAGCGGGACCCCCTACGAGCAGTACTTC	CTTKSGTPYEQYF
-	TRBD2	TRBV28	TRBJ2-2	TGTGCCAGCAGCGACGGACTAGCGGGTTCAACCGGGGAGCTGTTTTTT	CASSDGLAGSTGELFF
-	-	TRBV9	TRBJ2-5	TGTGCCAGCAGCGTAGAGGAGGGGTTGGGGACCCAGTACTTC	CASSVEEGLGTQYF
-	-	TRBV20-1	TRBJ1-2	TGCAGTGCTAGAGATGTTTGGGAATCCTATGGCTACACCTTC	CSARDVWESYGYTF
-	-	TRBV6-1	TRBJ1-4	TGTGCCAGCAGTGAAGCTTACGGGGCTAATGAAAAACTGTTTTTT	CASSEAYGANEKLFF
many	TRBD2	TRBV10-2	TRBJ2-7	TGCGCCAGCAGAGCTAGCGGAAGCTCCTACGAGCAGTACTTC	CASRASGSSYEQYF
-	TRBD1	TRBV7-8	TRBJ2-1	TGTGCCAGCAGCCCCCAGACAGGGGGAAAATACAATGAGCAGTTCTTC	CASSPQTGGKYNEQFF
-	TRBD1	TRBV3-1	TRBJ2-2	TGTGCCAGCAGCCAGACAGGGGAGACCGGGGAGCTGTTTTTT	CASSQTGETGELFF
few	TRBD2	TRBV28	TRBJ2-7	TGTGCCAGCAGTTCCCCAGGACTAGCGGCATACGAGCAGTACTTC	CASSSPGLAAYEQYF
few	-	TRBV7-9	TRBJ2-3	TGTGCCAGCAGCCAGACCTTGAATACGCAGTATTTT	CASSQTLNTQYF
few	-	TRBV20-1	TRBJ2-5	TGCAGTGCTAGATGGGGAAGAGAGACCCAGTACTTC	CSARWGRETQYF
many	-	TRBV5-1	TRBJ1-6	TGCGCCAGCAGCTTGGGAGGGGACTTCCTAAATTCACCCCTCCACTTT	CASSLGGDFLNSPLHF
-	-	TRBV7-9	TRBJ2-3	TGTGCCAGCAGCTTAGCTGTCCTAGCAGATACGCAGTATTTT	CASSLAVLADTQYF
few	TRBD1	TRBV4-1	TRBJ1-1	TGCGCCAGCAGCCAAGGGACAGGGAGCGGGGGATACGGCACTGAAGCTTTCTTT	CASSQGTGSGGYGTEAFF
many	-	TRBV20-1	TRBJ2-2	TGCAGTGCTAGAGATTTCGTCAGCTCCACCGGGGAGCTGTTTTTT	CSARDFVSSTGELFF
-	-	TRBV28	TRBJ1-2	TGTGCCAGCAAGGACGGAAGGCACTATGGCTACACCTTC	CASKDGRHYGYTF
many	-	TRBV7-9	TRBJ2-5	TGTGCCAGCAGCTCTCGGGACTCCCAAGAGACCCAGTACTTC	CASSSRDSQETQYF
-	TRBD2	TRBV12-3/TRBV12-4	TRBJ2-1	TGTGCCAGTTTGCCGACTAGCGGGAGGGGGTTCAATGAGCAGTTCTTC	CASLPTSGRGFNEQFF
few	-	TRBV28	TRBJ2-7	TGTGCCAGCATTCGAAGCGGACAGTCTCGGGACGAGCAGTACTTC	CASIRSGQSRDEQYF
-	-	TRBV10-2	TRBJ2-2	TGCGCCAGCAGTGAGTCTGAGGCCGGGGAGCTGTTTTTT	CASSESEAGELFF
many	-	TRBV7-9	TRBJ2-1	TGTGCCAGCAGCCATAGCGAGATGACCTACAATGAGCAGTTCTTC	CASSHSEMTYNEQFF
-	-	TRBV5-1	TRBJ1-2	TGCGCCAGCAGCTTAAGACGGGGTGGCTACACCTTC	CASSLRRGGYTF
many	-	TRBV7-8	TRBJ2-1	TGTGCCAGCAGCTTAGCCTACCCTACGGATGAGCAGTTCTTC	CASSLAYPTDEQFF
-	-	TRBV10-3	TRBJ2-1	TGTGCCATCAAAAGGGACGCGACCAGGGAGTCCTACAATGAGCAGTTCTTC	CAIKRDATRESYNEQFF
many	-	TRBV12-3/TRBV12-4	TRBJ2-2	TGTGCCAGCTCCCCTCCTGACAGCGCGAACACCGGGGAGCTGTTTTTT	CASSPPDSANTGELFF
few	TRBD1	TRBV7-2	TRBJ2-1	TGTGCCAGCAGCCTACGACAGGGTCCCTACAATGAGCAGTTCTTC	CASSLRQGPYNEQFF
many	-	TRBV12-3/TRBV12-4	TRBJ2-5	TGTGCCAGCAGTTTGGATGAGACCCAGTACTTC	CASSLDETQYF
few	-	TRBV12-3/TRBV12-4	TRBJ2-6	TGTGCCAGCAGTTTAAGGGTTGTCAACGTCCTGACTTTC	CASSLRVVNVLTF
many	-	TRBV25-1	TRBJ2-3	TGTGCCAGCAGTGATGGGTTAGCGGGCACAGATACGCAGTATTTT	CASSDGLAGTDTQYF
-	TRBD2	TRBV6-5	TRBJ2-1	TGTGCCAGCAGTTTTCGGCATAGCGGGAGCCCCTTTCAGCAGTTCTTC	CASSFRHSGSPFQQFF
few	-	TRBV28	TRBJ1-1	TGTGCCAGCAGTTTACAACAGGGTGGTGGCACTGAAGCTTTCTTT	CASSLQQGGGTEAFF
many	-	TRBV12-3/TRBV12-4	TRBJ1-2	TGTGCCAGCAGTAGGGGATCCTATGGCTACACCTTC	CASSRGSYGYTF